Described below is a single T cell receptor (beta chain) sequence and its context. Its specificity is not known. The CDR3 consists of 14 residues. Deletions cut 7 bases from V and 3 bases from J, with 14 bases between. Germline V lookup: CDR1 ENHRY, CDR2 SYGVKD. The data derive from a study of cytomegalovirus exposure and HLA in healthy donors. Findings and limits, study-wide: In presence/absence analyses, roughly uniform sequencing depth across donors was assumed. Cytomegalovirus association was listed for 164 TCR beta chains.

The primer mix had 60 Vbeta and 13 Jbeta primers. Assay: immunoSEQ multiplex PCR; the TCRdb copy retains only in-frame clones and omits some. The table lists approximately 210,000 clones, approximately 86% of them singletons. The TCR originated in a woman aged 18-30 years in good health and CMV-seronegative. The specimen was PBMCs. This rearrangement joins TRBV10-3 to TRBJ2-3, with D tentatively TRBD1 (5 bases). For the CDR3, the DNA is TGTGCCATCACAGATCATCAGGGAACAGATACGCAGTATTTT. Translating it yields CAITDHQGTDTQYF.